Below, 30 T cell receptor beta chains from the same sample are listed, as sequenced in a study of early T cells in non-severe SARS-CoV-2 infection. TCRdb analysed the 5' RACE reads with MiXCR anew, one entry per CDR3 protein. The sample lists about 34,000 distinct CDR3 sequences, 5.7% occurring once. The sequenced material came from whole blood. These receptors were obtained from an adult who was a healthcare worker with PCR-confirmed SARS-CoV-2 infection or an uninfected control (not recorded which).

The chain links TRBV12-3 or TRBV12-4 to TRBJ2-2; D may be TRBD1 (5 bases). The CDR3 spans 14 residues. Between the trimmed V and J ends, which lost 2 bases and 4 bases, there was a span of 8 bases. CDR3 in amino acids: CASSLQGFTGELFF. In DNA, the CDR3 is TGTGCCAGCAGTTTACAGGGATTCACCGGGGAGCTGTTTTTT.

This clonotype was counted between two and nine times. V gene TRBV6-2 or TRBV6-3 combines with J gene TRBJ1-1, with 7 bases aligning to TRBD1. Germline-derived CDR1 and CDR2 are MNHEY and SVGEGT. Trimming took 2 bases from V and 0 from J; bases not matched to a gene: 15. The CDR3 contains 19 residues. The CDR3 loop is CASSYPHLTGYRVNTEAFF. In DNA, the CDR3 is TGTGCCAGCAGTTACCCCCACCTGACAGGGTATCGAGTGAACACTGAAGCTTTCTTT.

This clonotype has a count of ten or more. The chain uses TRBV7-9 and TRBJ1-5; D uncertain. With 4 bases removed from V and 0 bases from J, the gap between germline ends came to 13 bases. CDR1 SEHNR and CDR2 FQNEAQ come from the germline V gene (reference sequence). The CDR3 spans 16 residues. The CDR3 region is CASSSTSPYSNQPQHF. CDR3 nucleotide sequence: TGTGCCAGCAGCTCCACCAGCCCCTATAGCAATCAGCCCCAGCATTTT.

This clonotype showed up many times. This chain links TRBV27 with TRBJ2-7, with D possibly being TRBD2 (7 bases). The germline V gene encodes CDR1 MNHEY and CDR2 SMNVEV (reference sequence). V gave up 5 bases and J gave up 7 bases, with 21 bases separating them. This CDR3 has 15 residues. The CDR3 coding sequence is TGTGCCAGCAGTAGCCTAGGGGGAGGGGTCGAAGAGCAGTACTTC. Protein sequence: CASSSLGGGVEEQYF.

This clonotype is medium-sized within its sample. CDR3 loop: CASSLGTLRDTGELFF. The CDR3 DNA follows: TGTGCCAGCAGTTTAGGAACCCTCCGGGACACCGGGGAGCTGTTTTTT. This chain joins TRBV28 and TRBJ2-2; D is unresolved. Trimming stripped 2 bases from V and 3 bases from J, with 13 bases between. The CDR3 is made up of 16 amino acids. Per germline, CDR1 MDHEN and CDR2 SYDVKM.

The chain recombines TRBV5-4 with TRBJ1-3, with unresolved D. The CDR3 extends over 15 amino acids. The V gene's germline CDR1 is SGHNT and CDR2 YYREEE (reference sequence). Trimming took 0 bases from V and 0 from J, leaving 7 bases between them. The DNA of the CDR3 is TGTGCCAGCAGCTTGGTGGGGAGCTCTGGAAACACCATATATTTT. Translated, it gives CASSLVGSSGNTIYF.

This clonotype has more than one count but fewer than ten. The chain uses TRBV5-6 and TRBJ2-7, with 10 bases that match TRBD2. The CDR3 extends over 16 amino acids. Germline-derived CDR1 and CDR2 are SGHDT and YYEEEE. V lost 2 bases to trimming and J lost 2 bases; unmatched junction nucleotides: 7. CDR3 sequence reads: CASSFSAAGGPYEQYF. Written as DNA, the CDR3 is TGTGCCAGCAGCTTCTCGGCAGCGGGAGGGCCCTACGAGCAGTACTTC.

The J gene is TRBJ1-2, the V gene TRBV27; no clear D. V lost 3 bases to trimming and J lost 6 bases, with 11 bases between them. CDR3 length: 13 amino acids. Germline V gene data show CDR1 as MNHEY and CDR2 as SMNVEV (reference sequence). The CDR3 loop reads CASSFGRSNGYTF. The CDR3 nucleotides are TGTGCCAGCAGTTTCGGACGAAGCAATGGCTACACCTTC.

The J gene is TRBJ2-7, the V gene TRBV5-1, with D unresolved. Trimming pared 4 bases from V and 5 bases from J, leaving 7 bases between. Germline CDR1 and CDR2: SGHRS and YFSETQ. The CDR3 is 11 residues long. The CDR3 DNA reads TGCGCCAGCAGCAAGGACCACGAGCAGTACTTC. Protein sequence: CASSKDHEQYF.

V gene TRBV5-5 combines with J gene TRBJ2-1; 7 nucleotides line up with TRBD2. The CDR3 runs to 13 residues. The V gene end was trimmed by 2 bases and the J gene end by 7 bases; junction bases not matched to a gene: 3. Germline V gene lookup returns CDR1 SGHKS and CDR2 YYEKEE (reference sequence). In DNA form, the CDR3 reads TGTGCCAGCAGCTTCTGGGAGGGAAATGAGCAGTTCTTC. Translated, it gives CASSFWEGNEQFF.

The rearrangement links TRBV11-2 to TRBJ2-1, with 8 positions matching TRBD2. The CDR3 is 16 amino acids. The V gene end was trimmed by 5 bases and the J gene end by 8 bases; junction bases not matched to a gene: 14. Germline assignment: CDR1 SGHAT and CDR2 FQNNGV. CDR3 in DNA: TGTGCCAGCAGCCTCGCGGCCCCGGGAGGGGTGTATGAGCAGTTCTTC. It codes for CASSLAAPGGVYEQFF.

This clonotype was found a few times. J is TRBJ1-2 and V is TRBV6-2 or TRBV6-3; D is perhaps TRBD1 (6 bases). V was pared by 2 bases and J by 7 bases, with 17 bases between. CDR3 length equals 15 residues. Germline V gives CDR1 MNHEY, CDR2 SVGEGT. CDR3 DNA sequence: TGTGCCAGCAGTTACCGCCGGGACACTCAGAGTGGCTACACCTTC. Amino acid sequence: CASSYRRDTQSGYTF.

This clonotype was counted at least ten times. The CDR3: CASSLTSGSFGETQYF. CDR3 coding DNA: TGCGCCAGCAGCTTAACTAGCGGGAGTTTCGGGGAGACCCAGTACTTC. The genes are TRBV5-1 and TRBJ2-5; 11 bases align to TRBD2. Germline loops: CDR1 SGHRS, CDR2 YFSETQ. The CDR3 covers 16 residues. V lost 2 bases to trimming and J lost 5 bases; unmatched junction nucleotides: 8.

The chain joins TRBV7-9 to TRBJ2-2; 10 nucleotides align to TRBD2. Trimming cost V 4 bases and J 5 bases; bases outside gene matches: 4. Germline V CDR1 and CDR2: SEHNR, FQNEAQ (reference sequence). The CDR3 loop spans 15 amino acids. CDR3 amino acids: CASSSSSGRTGELFF. DNA of the CDR3: TGTGCCAGCAGCTCCAGTAGCGGGAGGACCGGGGAGCTGTTTTTT.

This chain connects TRBV12-3 or TRBV12-4 to TRBJ2-1, with 13 nucleotides matching TRBD2. With V trimmed by 5 bases and J by 7 bases, 8 bases remained unmatched. This CDR3 is 16 amino acids long. The DNA of the CDR3 is TGTGCCAGCAGTCCCGGACTAGCGGGAGCTCATAATGAGCAGTTCTTC. Its protein product is CASSPGLAGAHNEQFF.

This clonotype is judged medium-sized (0.01 to 0.1%). Germline is not matched at one junction end, which may reflect a read error. This chain joins TRBV20-1 and TRBJ2-1, with D perhaps TRBD2 (5 bases). The germline V gene encodes CDR1 DFQATT and CDR2 SNEGSKA (reference sequence). This CDR3 contains 14 residues. CDR3: CSARGQRIHNEQFF. CDR3 in DNA: TGCAGTGCCAGAGGCCAGCGGATTCACAATGAGCAGTTCTTC.

The J gene is TRBJ2-4, the V gene TRBV7-9; TRBD2 agrees at 13 bases. V shed 5 bases, J shed 10 bases, and the junction held 11 bases outside the gene matches. This CDR3 region has 16 residues. Germline CDR1 reads SEHNR; CDR2 reads FQNEAQ (reference sequence). The CDR3 loop reads CASSQTSGRSGTIQYF. CDR3 DNA sequence: TGTGCCAGCAGCCAGACTAGCGGGAGGTCGGGAACAATTCAGTACTTC. The complete variable domain, with remaining parts taken from reference TRBV7-9 and TRBJ2-4, reads DTGVSQNPRHKITKRGQNVTFRCDPISEHNRLYWYRQTLGQGPEFLTYFQNEAQLEKSRLLSDRFSAERPKGSFSTLEIQRTEQGDSAMYLCASSQTSGRSGTIQYFGAGTRLSVL.

The table lists this clonotype with a few counts. The V gene is TRBV24-1, the J gene TRBJ2-7, with 8 positions matching TRBD1. Trimming removed 3 bases from V and 2 bases from J; junction bases left unmatched: 11. Germline V gene lookup returns CDR1 KGHDR and CDR2 SFDVKD. The CDR3 totals 17 residues. Here the CDR3 reads CATSDPTGQVPAYEQYF. CDR3 DNA: TGTGCCACCAGTGATCCCACGGGACAGGTTCCCGCCTACGAGCAGTACTTC.

This clonotype qualifies as medium-sized. The chain couples TRBV5-1 to TRBJ1-6; weak D call: TRBD1 (5 bases). The CDR3 is 14 amino acids. Trimming took off 6 bases at V and 10 bases at J, with 17 bases between the two ends. Germline-derived CDR1 and CDR2 are SGHRS and YFSETQ. CDR3 amino acids: CASNRAGGGSPLHF. The CDR3 coding sequence is TGCGCCAGCAACCGGGCAGGCGGGGGGTCACCCCTCCACTTT.

This clonotype was seen at least ten times. V usage is TRBV11-2 and J usage is TRBJ2-5; D not resolved. Germline assignment: CDR1 SGHAT and CDR2 FQNNGV. Trimming removed 4 bases from V and 4 bases from J, with 19 bases in between. The CDR3 is 16 amino acids. As DNA, the CDR3 is TGTGCCAGCAGCTCACTCCTCAATGGGTACGGAGAGACCCAGTACTTC. Its protein product is CASSSLLNGYGETQYF.

The sample holds a few counts of this clonotype. The J gene is TRBJ1-3, the V gene TRBV10-3; D is uncertain. Looked up from germline, CDR1 is ENHRY and CDR2 is SYGVKD. This CDR3 is 15 amino acids long. V was shortened by 2 bases and J by 0 bases, with 8 bases between the two germline ends. CDR3 sequence (DNA): TGTGCCATCAGTGAGGGAACCCTCTCTGGAAACACCATATATTTT. This sequence encodes CAISEGTLSGNTIYF.

The J gene is TRBJ2-3, the V gene TRBV10-3; D is unresolved. This CDR3 is built from 11 residues. The V gene's germline CDR1 is ENHRY and CDR2 SYGVKD. V was cut by 3 bases and J by 6 bases, with 4 bases left in between. CDR3 protein: CAISDGDTQYF. DNA for the CDR3: TGTGCCATCAGTGACGGGGATACGCAGTATTTT.

This clonotype was observed at least ten times. This rearrangement joins TRBV20-1 to TRBJ2-7; TRBD2 matches 13 bases. Germline values: CDR1 DFQATT, CDR2 SNEGSKA (reference sequence). V shed 5 bases, J shed 3 bases, and the junction held 4 bases outside the gene matches. CDR3 size: 14 residues. The CDR3 DNA reads TGCAGTGCTCGGACTAGCGGGAGTGTCTACGAGCAGTACTTC. Translating gives CSARTSGSVYEQYF.

This clonotype was seen at least ten times. This chain uses TRBV28 with TRBJ1-5; 7 bases align to TRBD1. There are 15 residues in the CDR3. The V gene's germline CDR1 is MDHEN and CDR2 SYDVKM. The V and J ends lost 5 bases and 0 bases, in that order; junction bases with no gene match: 4. CDR3 sequence (DNA): TGTGCCAGCAGTAGAAGGGGGCTTAGCAATCAGCCCCAGCATTTT. This gives the protein CASSRRGLSNQPQHF. The whole variable domain, remainder taken from reference TRBV28 and TRBJ1-5, is DVKVTQSSRYLVKRTGEKVFLECVQDMDHENMFWYRQDPGLGLRLIYFSYDVKMKEKGDIPEGYSVSREKKERFSLILESASTNQTSMYLCASSRRGLSNQPQHFGDGTRLSIL.

This clonotype appeared once. The chain has TRBV3-1 and TRBJ2-1; TRBD2 agrees at 8 bases. CDR3 length: 17 amino acids. Germline V gene lookup returns CDR1 LGHDT and CDR2 YNNKEL (reference sequence). The V segment lost 0 bases and the J segment 2 bases; nucleotides outside the gene matches: 6. The CDR3 sequence: CASSQESAGAAYNEQFF. CDR3 sequence (DNA): TGTGCCAGCAGCCAAGAATCAGCGGGAGCCGCCTACAATGAGCAGTTCTTC.

At least ten counts were recorded for this clonotype. The chain combines TRBV7-7 with TRBJ2-5; 8 bases agree with TRBD2. The length of the CDR3 is 15 residues. Germline V gene data show CDR1 as SSHAT and CDR2 as FNYEAQ (reference sequence). With 1 base clipped from V and 5 bases from J, the junction kept 6 bases outside the gene matches. CDR3 amino acids: CASSLDGTSGETQYF. CDR3 bases: TGTGCCAGCAGCTTAGACGGGACTAGTGGGGAGACCCAGTACTTC. The full variable domain, in which reference TRBV7-7 and TRBJ2-5 provide the parts outside the CDR3, is GAGVSQSPRYKVTKRGQDVTLRCDPISSHATLYWYQQALGQGPEFLTYFNYEAQPDKSGLPSDRFSAERPEGSISTLTIQRTEQRDSAMYRCASSLDGTSGETQYFGPGTRLLVL.

The table lists this clonotype with many counts. J is TRBJ1-2 and V is TRBV25-1; TRBD1 agrees at 8 bases. CDR1 and CDR2 from the germline V gene are MGHDK and SYGVNS. V was clipped by 9 bases and J by 7 bases; unmatched bases: 19. The CDR3 sequence is 16 residues long. CDR3 in DNA: TGTGCCAGGTTACAGGGGGAGCTGCGCACGTTGTCTGGCTACACCTTC. Translation gives CARLQGELRTLSGYTF.

In this sample, this clonotype turned up a few times. The J gene is TRBJ2-7, the V gene TRBV7-2; D is uncertain. CDR3 length: 15 residues. V gave up 6 bases and J gave up 0 bases, with 15 bases separating them. The germline gives CDR1 SGHTA, CDR2 FQGNSA. This CDR3 is CASSLSPLSSYEQYF. The DNA of the CDR3 is TGTGCCAGCAGTTTGAGCCCCCTTAGCTCCTACGAGCAGTACTTC.

J is TRBJ2-5 and V is TRBV6-1; 9 nucleotides align to TRBD2. The CDR3 extends over 15 amino acids. Per germline, CDR1 MNHNS and CDR2 SASEGT. The trim removed 3 bases at V and 5 bases at J, leaving 7 bases unmatched. The CDR3 region is CASSDRPSGAETQYF. The DNA for the CDR3 is TGTGCCAGCAGTGACCGTCCTAGCGGGGCGGAGACCCAGTACTTC.

This clonotype has a count of ten or more. The V call is TRBV30, the J call TRBJ2-7; 7 nucleotides agree with TRBD2. The CDR3 has 13 residues. Trimming removed 2 bases from V and 5 bases from J; junction bases left unmatched: 6. Germline lookup yields CDR1 GTSNPN and CDR2 SVGIG (reference sequence). CDR3 sequence reads: CAWSLREAHEQYF. CDR3 in DNA: TGTGCCTGGAGTCTCCGGGAGGCCCACGAGCAGTACTTC.